This T cell receptor beta chain was found in a study of response to subunit inactivated influenza vaccine. TCRdb independently ran MiXCR on the RT-PCR reads; one entry per CDR3 protein. The data show hundreds of thousands of distinct CDR3 sequences, with less than 8% seen just once and roughly 13% held by the top ten. Overall study findings and caveats: Each seasonal influenza vaccination recruits few new T cells, the authors suggested.

Germline loops: CDR1 MDHEN, CDR2 SYDVKM. V dropped 2 bases and J dropped 3 bases, with 8 bases sitting between them. The CDR3 is made up of 13 amino acids. This clonotype was detected ten times or more. Its cognate antigen is unknown. The origin of this receptor is a man between 50 and 69 years old who received an inactivated influenza vaccine. This chain connects TRBV28 to TRBJ2-7; D call uncertain. The specimen was PBMCs from blood, collected less than 30 months after vaccination. The chain's CDR3 is CASSLTESYEQYF. As DNA, the CDR3 is TGTGCCAGCAGTTTAACGGAGAGCTACGAGCAGTACTTC. The full variable domain, in which reference TRBV28 and TRBJ2-7 provide the parts outside the CDR3, is DVKVTQSSRYLVKRTGEKVFLECVQDMDHENMFWYRQDPGLGLRLIYFSYDVKMKEKGDIPEGYSVSREKKERFSLILESASTNQTSMYLCASSLTESYEQYFGPGTRLTVT.